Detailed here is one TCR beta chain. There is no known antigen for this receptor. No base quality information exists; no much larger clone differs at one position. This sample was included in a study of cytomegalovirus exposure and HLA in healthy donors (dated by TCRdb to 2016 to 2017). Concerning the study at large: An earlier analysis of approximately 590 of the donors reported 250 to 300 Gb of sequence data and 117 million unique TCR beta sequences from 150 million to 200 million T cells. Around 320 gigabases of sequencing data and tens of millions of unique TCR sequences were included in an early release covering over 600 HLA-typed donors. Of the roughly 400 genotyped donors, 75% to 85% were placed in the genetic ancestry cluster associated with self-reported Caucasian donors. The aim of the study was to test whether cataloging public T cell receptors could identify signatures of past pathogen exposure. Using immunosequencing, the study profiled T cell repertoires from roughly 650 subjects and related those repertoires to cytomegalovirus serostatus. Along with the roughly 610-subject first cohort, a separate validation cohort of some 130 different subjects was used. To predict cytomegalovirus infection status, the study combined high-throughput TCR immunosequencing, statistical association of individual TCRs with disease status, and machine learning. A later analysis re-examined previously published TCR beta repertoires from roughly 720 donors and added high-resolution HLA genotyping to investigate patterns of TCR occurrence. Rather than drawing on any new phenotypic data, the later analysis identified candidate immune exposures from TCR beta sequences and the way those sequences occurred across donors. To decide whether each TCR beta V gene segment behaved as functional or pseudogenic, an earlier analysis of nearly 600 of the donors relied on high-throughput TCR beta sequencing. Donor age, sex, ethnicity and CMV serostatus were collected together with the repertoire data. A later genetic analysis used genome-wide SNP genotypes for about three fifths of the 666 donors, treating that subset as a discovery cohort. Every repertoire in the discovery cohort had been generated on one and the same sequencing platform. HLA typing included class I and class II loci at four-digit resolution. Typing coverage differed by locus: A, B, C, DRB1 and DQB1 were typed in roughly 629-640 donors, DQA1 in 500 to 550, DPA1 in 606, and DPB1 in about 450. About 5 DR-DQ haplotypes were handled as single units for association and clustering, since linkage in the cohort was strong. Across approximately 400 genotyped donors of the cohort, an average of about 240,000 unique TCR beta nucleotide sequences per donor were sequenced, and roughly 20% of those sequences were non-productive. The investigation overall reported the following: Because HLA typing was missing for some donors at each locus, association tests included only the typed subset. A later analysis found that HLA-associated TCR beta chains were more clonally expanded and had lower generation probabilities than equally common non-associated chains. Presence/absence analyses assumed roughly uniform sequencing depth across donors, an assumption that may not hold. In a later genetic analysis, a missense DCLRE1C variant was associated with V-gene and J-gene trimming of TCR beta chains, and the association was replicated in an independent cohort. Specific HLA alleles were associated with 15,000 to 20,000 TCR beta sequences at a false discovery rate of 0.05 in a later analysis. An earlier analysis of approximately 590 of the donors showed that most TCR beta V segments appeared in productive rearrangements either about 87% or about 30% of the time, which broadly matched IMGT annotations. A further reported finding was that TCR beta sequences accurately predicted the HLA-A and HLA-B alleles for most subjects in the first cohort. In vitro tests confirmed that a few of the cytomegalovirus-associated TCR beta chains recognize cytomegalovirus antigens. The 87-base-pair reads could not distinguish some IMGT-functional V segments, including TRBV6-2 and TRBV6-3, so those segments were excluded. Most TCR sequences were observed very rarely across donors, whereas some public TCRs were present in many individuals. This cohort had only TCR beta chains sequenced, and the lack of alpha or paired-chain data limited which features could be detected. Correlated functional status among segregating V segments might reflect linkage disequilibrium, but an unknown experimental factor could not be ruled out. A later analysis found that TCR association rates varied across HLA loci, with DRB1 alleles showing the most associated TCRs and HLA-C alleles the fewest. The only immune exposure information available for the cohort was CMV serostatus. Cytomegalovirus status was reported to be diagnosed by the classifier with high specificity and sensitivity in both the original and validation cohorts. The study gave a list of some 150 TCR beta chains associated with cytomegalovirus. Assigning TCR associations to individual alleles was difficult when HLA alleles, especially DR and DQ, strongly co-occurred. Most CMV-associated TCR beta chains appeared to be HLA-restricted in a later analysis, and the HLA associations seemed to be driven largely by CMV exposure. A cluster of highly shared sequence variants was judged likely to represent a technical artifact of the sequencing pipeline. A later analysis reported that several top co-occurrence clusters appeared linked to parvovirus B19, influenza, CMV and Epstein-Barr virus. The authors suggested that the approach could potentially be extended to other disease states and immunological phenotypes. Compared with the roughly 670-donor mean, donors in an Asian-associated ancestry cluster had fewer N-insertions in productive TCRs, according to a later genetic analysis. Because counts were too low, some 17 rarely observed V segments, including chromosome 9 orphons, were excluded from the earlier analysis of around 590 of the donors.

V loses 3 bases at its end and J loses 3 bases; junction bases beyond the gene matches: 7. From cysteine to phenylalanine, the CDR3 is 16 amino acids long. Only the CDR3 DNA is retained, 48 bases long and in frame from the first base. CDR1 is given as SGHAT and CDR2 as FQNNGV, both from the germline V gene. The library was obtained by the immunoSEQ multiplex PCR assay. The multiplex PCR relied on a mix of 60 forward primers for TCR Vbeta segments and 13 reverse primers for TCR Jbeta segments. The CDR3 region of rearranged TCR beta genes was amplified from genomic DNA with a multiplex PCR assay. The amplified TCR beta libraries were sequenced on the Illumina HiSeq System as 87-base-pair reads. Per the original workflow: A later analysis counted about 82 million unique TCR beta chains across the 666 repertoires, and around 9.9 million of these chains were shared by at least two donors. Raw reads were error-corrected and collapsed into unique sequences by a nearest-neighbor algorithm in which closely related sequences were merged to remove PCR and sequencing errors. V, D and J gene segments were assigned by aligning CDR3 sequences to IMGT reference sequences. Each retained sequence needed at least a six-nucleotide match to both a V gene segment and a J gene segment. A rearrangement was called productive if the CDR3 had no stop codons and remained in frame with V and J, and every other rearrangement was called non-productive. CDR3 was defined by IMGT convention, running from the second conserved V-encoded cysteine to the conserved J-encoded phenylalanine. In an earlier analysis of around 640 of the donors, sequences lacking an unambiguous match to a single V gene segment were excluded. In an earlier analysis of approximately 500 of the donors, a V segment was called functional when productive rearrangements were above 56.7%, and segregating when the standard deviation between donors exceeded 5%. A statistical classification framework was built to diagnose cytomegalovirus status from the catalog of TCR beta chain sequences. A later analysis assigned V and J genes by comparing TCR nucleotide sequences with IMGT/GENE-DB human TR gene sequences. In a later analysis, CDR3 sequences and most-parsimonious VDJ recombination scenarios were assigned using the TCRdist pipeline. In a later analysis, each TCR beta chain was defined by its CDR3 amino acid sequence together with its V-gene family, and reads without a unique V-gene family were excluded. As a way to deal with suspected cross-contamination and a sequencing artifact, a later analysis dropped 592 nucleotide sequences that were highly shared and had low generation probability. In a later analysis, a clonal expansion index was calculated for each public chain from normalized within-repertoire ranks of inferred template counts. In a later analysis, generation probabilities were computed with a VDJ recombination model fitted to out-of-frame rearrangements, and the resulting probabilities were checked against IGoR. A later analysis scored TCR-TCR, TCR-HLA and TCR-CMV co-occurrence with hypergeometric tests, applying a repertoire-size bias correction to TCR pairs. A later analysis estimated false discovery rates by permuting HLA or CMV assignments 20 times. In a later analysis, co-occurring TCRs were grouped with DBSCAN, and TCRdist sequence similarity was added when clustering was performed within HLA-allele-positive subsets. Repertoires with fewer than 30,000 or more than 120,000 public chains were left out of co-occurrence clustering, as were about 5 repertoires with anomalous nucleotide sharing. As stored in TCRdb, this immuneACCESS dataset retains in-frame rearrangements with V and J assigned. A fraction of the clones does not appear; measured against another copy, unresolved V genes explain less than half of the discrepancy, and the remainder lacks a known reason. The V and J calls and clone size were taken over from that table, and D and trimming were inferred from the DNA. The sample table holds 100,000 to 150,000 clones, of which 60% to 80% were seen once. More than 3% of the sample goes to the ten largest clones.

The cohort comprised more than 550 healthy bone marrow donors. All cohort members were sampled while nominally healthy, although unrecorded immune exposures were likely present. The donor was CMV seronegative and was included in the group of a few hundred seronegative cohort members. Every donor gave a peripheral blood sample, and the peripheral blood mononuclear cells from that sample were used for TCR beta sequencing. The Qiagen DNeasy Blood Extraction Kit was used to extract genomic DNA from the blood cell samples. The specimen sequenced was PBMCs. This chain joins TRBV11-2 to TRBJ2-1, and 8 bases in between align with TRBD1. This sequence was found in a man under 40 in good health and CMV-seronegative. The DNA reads TGTGCCAGCAGCTTCGGGACAGGAATAAACTACAATGAGCAGTTCTTC. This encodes CASSFGTGINYNEQFF.